This TCR beta chain comes out of a study of OX40 agonist ivuxolimab in advanced cancers. With regard to the full study: Ivuxolimab was a fully human IgG2 agonistic monoclonal antibody targeting the costimulatory receptor OX40 (CD134). Partial responses occurred in three dose-escalation patients: two with cutaneous melanoma and one with hepatocellular carcinoma. In the dose-escalation cohort, 65% to 90% of patients were male, and the mean age was roughly 60 years, with a range of about 23 to 85. Intravenous ivuxolimab was administered to patients every 2 weeks at six dose levels: 0.01, 0.1, 0.3, 1.5, 3 and 10 mg/kg. The purpose of peripheral TCRbeta sequencing was to test whether ivuxolimab changed TCR sequence diversity and led to clonal T-cell expansion. The paper covers the monotherapy dose-escalation part of the phase I ivuxolimab trial, which included N = 52 patients. Patients were allowed to have had prior anti-PD-1, anti-PD-L1 or anti-CTLA-4 therapy, and more than 35% of the dose-escalation patients had been treated with checkpoint inhibitors. Of the roughly 52 dose-escalation patients, hepatocellular carcinoma was present in some 19, melanoma in approximately 15, renal cell carcinoma in 9 and head and neck cancer in 9.

Comment on this clone: The target of this receptor is not known. One base away there is no much larger clone; base qualities are not given.

To sequence the TCRbeta CDR3 region, genomic DNA was isolated from the sorted cells. TCRbeta CDR3 regions were sequenced using the immunoSEQ Assay. The immuneACCESS repertoire file appears here via TCRdb, limited to in-frame rearrangements. These files lack a portion of the clones; in checked studies, under half of the deficit traces to unresolved V genes, and the cause of the others is not known. The sample table shows over 95,000 clones, and 90% to 97% are seen once. About 2.1% of the sample goes to the ten largest clones. Patients with autoimmune disease history or receiving systemic immunosuppression were excluded from the trial. Peripheral blood for TCR sequencing was drawn from every dose cohort at baseline, at cycle 4 day 1 and at cycle 7 day 1. Samples came from an open-label, multicenter, first-in-human phase I dose-escalation trial of ivuxolimab. The trial enrolled adults with locally advanced or metastatic head and neck squamous cell, hepatocellular, melanoma or renal cell carcinoma. Before TCR sequencing, CD4+ and CD8+ T cells were separately sorted from peripheral blood.

The paper as a whole reports these results and caveats: After ivuxolimab, expanded clones were on average more numerous among CD8+ T cells than among CD4+ T cells. Low levels of normalized T-cell clonal expansion were also shown by some nonresponding patients. Which antigens the clonally expanded peripheral T cells were specific for was not determined. At doses from 0.1 to 3.0 mg/kg, clonal expansion was seen in both CD4+ and CD8+ blood T cells between baseline and week 6. In the 0.1-3.0 mg/kg groups, partial responders had among the lowest normalized peripheral clonal expansion, particularly in CD8+ T cells.

Spanning cysteine to phenylalanine, the CDR3 consists of 15 amino acids. The kept DNA is CDR3 alone, 45 bases in frame from the first base. Based on the germline V gene, the CDR1 and CDR2 sequences are MGHRA and YSYEKL. The germline V and J ends show losses of 3 bases and 5 bases respectively, and no gene match explains 5 bases of the junction. The receptor's source is an adult with an advanced solid tumor such as melanoma, head and neck, liver or kidney cancer. The chain couples TRBV4-1 to TRBJ2-1; 9 of the junction bases match TRBD1. Material: CD4+ or CD8+ T cells sorted from blood, obtained in a trial of the OX40 agonist ivuxolimab. Read as DNA, the sequence is TGCGCCAGCAGCCACGGACAGGGGACGAACAATGAGCAGTTCTTC. Its coded protein is CASSHGQGTNNEQFF.